The 30 T cell receptor beta chains below were found in one sample sequenced in a study of regulatory T cells in long-lasting Graves disease. In building TCR beta libraries, iRepertoire HTBI primers were used together with Arm-PCR of CDR3 regions. From the multiplex PCR reads, TCRdb called clonotypes with MiXCR, one entry per CDR3 protein. This sample has 300,000 to 400,000 distinct CDR3 sequences, with 16% found just once. Sample time point: newly diagnosed GD, antithyroid drugs for less than 3 months. The TCR library was made from RNA that had been extracted from PBMCs in TRIzol. The same data also contributed to another study, on T cells in Graves' hyperthyroidism and ophthalmopathy.

This specimen was peripheral blood mononuclear cells (PBMCs), taken at new diagnosis, from a patient treated with antithyroid drugs. The receptors were sampled from a man aged 40-49 years with Graves disease.

This clonotype showed up many times. The V and J genes are TRBV3-1 and TRBJ2-5, with a tentative D call TRBD2 (6 bases). Germline V CDR1 and CDR2: LGHDT, YNNKEL (reference sequence). V lost 6 bases and J 5 bases, leaving 16 bases between the germline ends. This CDR3 comprises 14 residues. The CDR3 protein is CASRRTSSGETQYF. Here the CDR3 DNA reads TGTGCCAGCAGGCGTACTAGCTCGGGCGAGACCCAGTACTTC.

Only a few counts were recorded for this clonotype. This chain uses TRBV20-1 with TRBJ2-1, with 8 bases aligning to TRBD1. Matching the DNA end better, TRBJ2-5 makes the J call doubtful. Germline V gene sequence: CDR1 DFQATT, CDR2 SNEGSKA (reference sequence). The CDR3 runs to 16 residues. The CDR3 DNA reads as TGCAGTGCTAGAGTACCAGGGGGCGCCCGGCAAGAGACCCAGTACTTC. It is translated as CSARVPGGARQETQYF.

This clonotype was seen ten or more times. The chain couples TRBV4-1 to TRBJ1-2; D gene ambiguous. Trimming shortened V by 3 bases and J by 1 base, and 12 bases separated the two germline ends. Germline assignment: CDR1 MGHRA and CDR2 YSYEKL. The CDR3 totals 15 residues. The chain's CDR3 is CASSHLRGRNYGYTF. The CDR3 DNA reads TGCGCCAGCAGCCACCTCCGAGGACGTAACTATGGCTACACCTTC.

This clonotype was picked up many times. The rearrangement uses TRBV30 and TRBJ1-5; D might be TRBD1 (6 bases). The CDR3 contains 16 residues. V shed 0 bases and J shed 1 base, with 13 bases lying between them. CDR1 GTSNPN and CDR2 SVGIG come from the germline V gene (reference sequence). In DNA, the CDR3 is TGTGCCTGGAGTGTGTCAGGGGATTGGAGCAATCAGCCCCAGCATTTT. As protein: CAWSVSGDWSNQPQHF.

This sequence joins TRBV10-3 and TRBJ1-6; no reliable D call. V was clipped by 0 bases and J by 9 bases, with 12 bases between them. The CDR3 has 15 amino acids. The germline gives CDR1 ENHRY, CDR2 SYGVKD. CDR3 in DNA: TGTGCCATCAGTGAGTCGGCCAGTGTACGTTCACCCCTCCACTTT. As protein: CAISESASVRSPLHF.

In this sample, this clonotype turned up a few times. The V and J genes are TRBV5-6 and TRBJ2-3, with D possibly matching TRBD2 (5 bases). V shed 3 bases and J shed 8 bases, with 13 bases lying between them. Germline-derived CDR1 and CDR2 are SGHDT and YYEEEE. The CDR3 runs to 13 residues. The CDR3 loop reads CASSSQLSGTQYF. DNA of the CDR3: TGTGCCAGCAGCTCCCAACTGAGCGGTACGCAGTATTTT.

Many counts were recorded for this clonotype. The chain links TRBV18 to TRBJ2-5, with 7 bases fitting TRBD2. The germline CDR1 and CDR2 sequences are KGHSH and LQKENI. This CDR3 has 16 residues. The J segment lost 0 bases and the V segment lost 2 bases, leaving 6 bases of the junction unmatched. The CDR3 sequence is CASSPNSGSYQETQYF. DNA for the CDR3: TGTGCCAGCTCACCAAATAGCGGGTCCTACCAAGAGACCCAGTACTTC.

This clonotype was picked up many times. The V and J genes are TRBV28 and TRBJ2-3; D remains unclear. Trimming removed 6 bases at V and 1 base at J, with 14 bases between. Germline CDR1 MDHEN, CDR2 SYDVKM. The CDR3 is 15 residues long. The CDR3 region has the DNA TGTGCCAGCAGGAATATGATTCTGGGCACAGATACGCAGTATTTT. Its protein product is CASRNMILGTDTQYF.

There are a few counts of this clonotype. V and J are TRBV7-9 and TRBJ2-5; TRBD1 matches at 9 bases. V lost 8 bases to trimming and J lost 4 bases; unmatched junction nucleotides: 8. Germline lookup yields CDR1 SEHNR and CDR2 FQNEAQ (reference sequence). This CDR3 contains 14 residues. CDR3 sequence: CASAQTGGVETQYF. The DNA of the CDR3 is TGTGCCAGCGCCCAGACAGGGGGGGTAGAGACCCAGTACTTC. Full variable domain (remainder filled in from reference TRBV7-9 and TRBJ2-5): DTGVSQNPRHKITKRGQNVTFRCDPISEHNRLYWYRQTLGQGPEFLTYFQNEAQLEKSRLLSDRFSAERPKGSFSTLEIQRTEQGDSAMYLCASAQTGGVETQYFGPGTRLLVL.

This clonotype was recorded at least ten times. This rearrangement joins TRBV20-1 to TRBJ2-7; 8 nucleotides align to TRBD1. The CDR3 is made up of 12 amino acids. With V trimmed by 6 bases and J by 7 bases, 8 bases remained unmatched. Germline assignment: CDR1 DFQATT and CDR2 SNEGSKA (reference sequence). CDR3 residues: CSAIDRGEEQYF. CDR3 in DNA: TGCAGTGCGATCGACAGGGGAGAGGAGCAGTACTTC.

This clonotype has ten or more counts. This chain uses TRBV11-2 with TRBJ1-1; D remains ambiguous. V was cut by 6 bases and J by 0 bases, with 11 bases left in between. The CDR3 is 14 amino acids. The V gene's germline CDR1 is SGHAT and CDR2 FQNNGV. The CDR3 nucleotides read TGTGCCAGCAGTCGAACTTCTTTGAACACTGAAGCTTTCTTT. Its translation: CASSRTSLNTEAFF.

This clonotype was counted at least ten times. V and J are TRBV5-8 and TRBJ2-2, with D hard to call. Trimming took 1 base from V and 1 from J, leaving 2 bases between them. The CDR3 loop spans 13 amino acids. CDR1 and CDR2 (germline): SGHTS, YDEGEE. Here the CDR3 DNA reads TGTGCCAGCAGCTTGTGGAACACCGGGGAGCTGTTTTTT. Its translation: CASSLWNTGELFF.

This clonotype came up many times. The chain combines TRBV9 with TRBJ2-7; D unresolved. The CDR3 runs 13 residues. V was cut by 0 bases and J by 6 bases, with 10 bases left in between. From germline, CDR1 is SGDLS and CDR2 YYNGEE. CDR3 in amino acids: CASSVGSASEQYF. For the CDR3, the DNA is TGTGCCAGCAGCGTAGGATCGGCTAGCGAGCAGTACTTC.

Notes on this clonotype: A much larger clone differs by one base, so this may be a read error. V usage is TRBV3-1 and J usage is TRBJ2-5; 7 bases map to TRBD1. This CDR3 has 17 amino acids. Germline V gene data show CDR1 as LGHDT and CDR2 as YNNKEL (reference sequence). V lost 0 bases and J lost 11; bases outside the gene matches: 18. The CDR3 region is CASSQDPTGSGVDEQYF. The CDR3, as DNA: TGTGCCAGCAGCCAAGATCCGACAGGGAGCGGTGTCGATGAGCAGTACTTC.

With respect to this clonotype: It differs at one base from a far larger clone, so likely a read error. V gene TRBV2 combines with J gene TRBJ2-1; D unclear. The germline CDR1 and CDR2 sequences are SNHLY and FYNNEI. This CDR3 is built from 13 residues. V shed 7 bases and J shed 13 bases, with 20 bases lying between them. The CDR3: CASTRTEQETQFF. The CDR3, as DNA: TGTGCCAGCACCCGCACGGAACAAGAGACCCAGTTCTTC. The whole variable domain, filled in from reference TRBV2 and TRBJ2-1, reads EPEVTQTPSHQVTQMGQEVILRCVPISNHLYFYWYRQILGQKVEFLVSFYNNEISEKSEIFDDQFSVERPDGSNFTLKIRSTKLEDSAMYFCASTRTEQETQFFGPGTRLTVL.

This clonotype came up many times. The chain is built from TRBV20-1 and TRBJ2-1; tentatively, D is TRBD1 (6 bases). The CDR3 sequence is 14 residues long. Trimming pared 0 bases from V and 10 bases from J, leaving 16 bases between. In germline, CDR1 is DFQATT, CDR2 SNEGSKA (reference sequence). CDR3 protein: CSARESQGLREQFF. The CDR3 nucleotides read TGCAGTGCTAGAGAATCCCAGGGGTTGAGGGAGCAGTTCTTC.

V is TRBV12-3 or TRBV12-4 and J is TRBJ1-2; a weak D match, TRBD1 (6 bases). The CDR3 spans 14 residues. V lost 6 bases and J lost 4, with 15 bases in between. Here the CDR3 reads CASRRTALGYGYTF. The CDR3 region has the DNA TGTGCCAGCAGACGGACAGCACTGGGCTATGGCTACACCTTC.

The V gene is TRBV4-1, the J gene TRBJ2-6; TRBD1 is a possible D gene (6 bases). The V and J ends lost 1 base and 1 base respectively, with 11 bases between them. The CDR3 covers 17 residues. The V gene's germline CDR1 is MGHRA and CDR2 YSYEKL. CDR3 DNA: TGCGCCAGCAGCCAAGGAAAACAGGGTTCTGGGGCCAACGTCCTGACTTTC. Translated, it gives CASSQGKQGSGANVLTF.

This clonotype was counted between two and nine times. A much larger clone is a single base away; this may be a read error. The J gene is TRBJ2-7, the V gene TRBV5-1, with unresolved D. Germline CDR1 and CDR2: SGHRS and YFSETQ. V shed 2 bases and J shed 5 bases, with 11 bases lying between them. The CDR3 sequence is 13 residues long. The CDR3 DNA is TGCGCCAGCAGCTTCGGTTGGCGGAACGAGCAGTACTTC. Its protein is CASSFGWRNEQYF.

This clonotype has at least ten counts. CDR3 DNA: TGTGCCAGCAGCCCACAGACGCGCACCCAAGAGACCCAGTACTTC. Its protein product is CASSPQTRTQETQYF. The rearrangement joins TRBV7-2 to TRBJ2-5, with unresolved D. The CDR3 has 15 residues. Germline CDR1 reads SGHTA; CDR2 reads FQGNSA. Trimming removed 5 bases at V and 1 base at J, with 14 bases between.

This clonotype has only a few counts. This sequence joins TRBV15 and TRBJ2-3, with D possibly being TRBD1 or TRBD2 (5 bases each). The CDR3 has 15 residues. The germline V gene has CDR1 LNHNV and CDR2 YYDKDF (reference sequence). V was cut by 0 bases and J by 6 bases, with 13 bases left in between. CDR3 sequence reads: CATSRDRWGSDTQYF. DNA of the CDR3: TGTGCCACCAGCAGAGATCGATGGGGGTCGGATACGCAGTATTTT.

Many counts were recorded for this clonotype. V gene TRBV9 combines with J gene TRBJ1-1, with D hard to call. Germline CDR1 is SGDLS and CDR2 is YYNGEE. Trimming left V 4 bases short and J 1 base short, with 8 bases between. CDR3 length: 13 residues. The CDR3 is CASSSGKNTEAFF. Written as DNA, the CDR3 is TGTGCCAGCAGCTCCGGTAAGAACACTGAAGCTTTCTTT.

The J gene is TRBJ2-5, the V gene TRBV10-3; 7 nucleotides match TRBD2. The DNA end is a closer match to TRBJ2-1, so the J assignment may be wrong. The CDR3 runs to 13 residues. Per germline, CDR1 ENHRY and CDR2 SYGVKD. The CDR3 DNA follows: TGTGCCATAGGACTAGGGAGCTCCTACGAGCAGTTCTTC. It encodes CAIGLGSSYEQFF.

In regard to this clonotype: It may be a read error: a sequence one base away is much more abundant. This sequence joins TRBV20-1 and TRBJ1-5; D remains unclear. CDR1 is DFQATT and CDR2 is SNEGSKA in the germline V gene (reference sequence). This CDR3 comprises 16 residues. CDR3 bases: TGCAGTGCTAGAGACCCCGGGTATTATAGCAATCAGCCCCAGCGTTTT. Translating gives CSARDPGYYSNQPQRF.

This clonotype was observed at least ten times. The chain combines TRBV6-1 with TRBJ2-5; D remains unclear. Trimming stripped 1 base from V and 1 base from J, with 7 bases between. Germline V gives CDR1 MNHNS, CDR2 SASEGT. The CDR3 loop spans 14 amino acids. In nucleotides, the CDR3 is TGTGCCAGCAGTGAAGGGGATATCCAAGAGACCCAGTACTTC. This sequence encodes CASSEGDIQETQYF.

This clonotype occurred a few times. The chain employs TRBV19 and TRBJ2-7; D gene ambiguous. Germline V gene lookup returns CDR1 LNHDA and CDR2 SQIVND (reference sequence). The CDR3 contains 12 residues. V was shortened by 3 bases and J by 7 bases, with 10 bases between the two germline ends. In DNA form, the CDR3 reads TGTGCCAGTAGTATCCCACTACGTGAGCAGTACTTC. Protein: CASSIPLREQYF.

This clonotype came up many times. As DNA, the CDR3 is TGTGCCACCAGTGATCAGGGCTCCCGAGAGACCCAGTACTTC. Translation: CATSDQGSRETQYF. The chain couples TRBV24-1 to TRBJ2-5, with D possibly being TRBD1 (5 bases). V was cut by 3 bases and J by 4 bases, with 11 bases left in between. CDR3 length: 14 residues. Germline CDR1 is KGHDR and CDR2 is SFDVKD.

The table lists this clonotype with a few counts. Given a much more abundant clone one base away, this may be a read error. The rearrangement links TRBV18 to TRBJ2-1; 10 nucleotides match TRBD2. The CDR3 covers 15 residues. Germline V lookup: CDR1 KGHSH, CDR2 LQKENI. CDR3 in DNA: TGTGCCAGCTCAAGACCTAGCGGGGGCTACAATGAGCAGTCCTTC. This gives the protein CASSRPSGGYNEQSF.

As for this clonotype: This may be a read error: a much more frequent sequence differs by one nucleotide. In this CDR3 the conserved last residue, phenylalanine or tryptophan, is missing, so a read error is likely. The rearrangement joins TRBV6-2 or TRBV6-3 to TRBJ1-3; D might be TRBD1 (6 bases). In germline, CDR1 is MNHEY, CDR2 SVGEGT. The CDR3 spans 13 residues. Trimming pared 6 bases from V and 4 bases from J, leaving 10 bases between. CDR3 in DNA: TGTGCCAGCAGACAGGGAGCGGGAAACACCATATATTCT. Amino acids: CASRQGAGNTIYS.

The J gene is TRBJ2-3, the V gene TRBV20-1; weak D call: TRBD2 (7 bases). The CDR3 spans 12 residues. Trimming shortened V by 0 bases and J by 8 bases, and 9 bases separated the two germline ends. The germline V gene encodes CDR1 DFQATT and CDR2 SNEGSKA (reference sequence). CDR3 protein: CSARDGGRTQYF. As DNA, the CDR3 is TGCAGTGCTAGAGACGGGGGGCGTACGCAGTATTTT.